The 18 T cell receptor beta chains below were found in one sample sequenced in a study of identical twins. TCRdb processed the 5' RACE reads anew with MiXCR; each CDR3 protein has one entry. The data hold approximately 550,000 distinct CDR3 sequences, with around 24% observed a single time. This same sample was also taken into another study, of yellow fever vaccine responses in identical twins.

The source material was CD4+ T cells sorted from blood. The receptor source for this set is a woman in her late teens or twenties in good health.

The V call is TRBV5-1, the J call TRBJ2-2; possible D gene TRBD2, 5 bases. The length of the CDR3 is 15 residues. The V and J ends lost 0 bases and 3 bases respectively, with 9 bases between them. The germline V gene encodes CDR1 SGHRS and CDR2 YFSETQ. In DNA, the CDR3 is TGCGCCAGCAGCTTGGGAGGGTCTTACACCGGGGAGCTGTTTTTT. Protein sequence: CASSLGGSYTGELFF.

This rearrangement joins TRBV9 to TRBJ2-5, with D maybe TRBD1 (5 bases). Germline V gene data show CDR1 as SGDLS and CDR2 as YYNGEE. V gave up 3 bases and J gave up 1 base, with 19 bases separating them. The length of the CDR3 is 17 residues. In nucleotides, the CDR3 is TGTGCCAGCAGCGCCCAAATTTCAGGGTTGTCCCAAGAGACCCAGTACTTC. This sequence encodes CASSAQISGLSQETQYF.

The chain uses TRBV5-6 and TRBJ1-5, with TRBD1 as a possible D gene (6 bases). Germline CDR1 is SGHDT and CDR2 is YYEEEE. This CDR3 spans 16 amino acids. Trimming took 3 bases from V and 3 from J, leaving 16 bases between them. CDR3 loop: CASSYLQDSLNQPQHF. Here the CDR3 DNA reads TGTGCCAGCAGCTACCTACAGGACAGCCTCAATCAGCCCCAGCATTTT.

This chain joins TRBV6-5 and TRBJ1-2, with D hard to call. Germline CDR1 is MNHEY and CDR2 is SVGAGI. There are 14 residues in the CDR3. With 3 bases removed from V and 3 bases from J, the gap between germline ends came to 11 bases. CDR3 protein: CASSYFGRDYGYTF. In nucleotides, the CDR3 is TGTGCCAGCAGTTATTTTGGACGCGACTATGGCTACACCTTC.

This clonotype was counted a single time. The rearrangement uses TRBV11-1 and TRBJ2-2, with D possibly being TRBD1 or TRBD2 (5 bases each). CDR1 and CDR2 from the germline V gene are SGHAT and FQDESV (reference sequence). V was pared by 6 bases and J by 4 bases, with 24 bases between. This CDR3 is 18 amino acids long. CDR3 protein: CASSAYIGRQLSTGELFF. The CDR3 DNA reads TGTGCCAGCAGTGCTTATATTGGGAGACAGTTGAGCACCGGGGAGCTGTTTTTT.

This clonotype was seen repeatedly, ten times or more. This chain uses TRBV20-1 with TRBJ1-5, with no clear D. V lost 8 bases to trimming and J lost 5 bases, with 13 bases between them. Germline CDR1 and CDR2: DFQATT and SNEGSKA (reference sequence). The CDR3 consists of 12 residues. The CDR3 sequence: CSSGVGHQPQHF. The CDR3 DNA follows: TGCAGTTCGGGCGTCGGTCATCAGCCCCAGCATTTT.

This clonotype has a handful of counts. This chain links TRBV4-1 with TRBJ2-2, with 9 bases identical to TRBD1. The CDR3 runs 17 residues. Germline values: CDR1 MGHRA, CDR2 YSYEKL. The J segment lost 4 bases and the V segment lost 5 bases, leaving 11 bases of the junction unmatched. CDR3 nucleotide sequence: TGCGCCAGCAGCTCCTTTCCGGGACAGGGCCCCACCGGGGAGCTGTTTTTT. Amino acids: CASSSFPGQGPTGELFF.

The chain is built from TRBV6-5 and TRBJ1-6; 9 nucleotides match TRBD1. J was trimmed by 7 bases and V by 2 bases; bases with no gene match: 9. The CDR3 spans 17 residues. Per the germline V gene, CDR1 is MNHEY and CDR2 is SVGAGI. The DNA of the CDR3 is TGTGCCAGCAGTTACAACCTGGGACAGGGAGGGAATTCACCCCTCCACTTT. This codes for CASSYNLGQGGNSPLHF.

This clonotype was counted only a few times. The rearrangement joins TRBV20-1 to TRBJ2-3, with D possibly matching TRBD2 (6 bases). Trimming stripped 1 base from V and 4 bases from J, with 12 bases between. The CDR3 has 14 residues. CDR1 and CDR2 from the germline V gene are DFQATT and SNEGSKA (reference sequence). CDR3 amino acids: CSARVAGRADTQYF. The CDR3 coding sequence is TGCAGTGCTAGAGTTGCGGGACGCGCAGATACGCAGTATTTT.

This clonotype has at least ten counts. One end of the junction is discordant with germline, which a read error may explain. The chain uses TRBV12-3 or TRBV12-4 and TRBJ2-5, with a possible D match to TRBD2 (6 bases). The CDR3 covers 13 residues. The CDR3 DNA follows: TGTGCCAGCAGCTTAGCGGTCCAAGAGACCCAGTACTTC. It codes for CASSLAVQETQYF.

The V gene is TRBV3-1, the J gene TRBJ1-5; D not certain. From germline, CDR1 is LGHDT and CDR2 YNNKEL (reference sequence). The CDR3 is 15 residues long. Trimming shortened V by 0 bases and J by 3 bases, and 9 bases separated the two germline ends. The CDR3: CASSQEPGINQPQHF. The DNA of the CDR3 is TGTGCCAGCAGCCAAGAGCCGGGTATCAATCAGCCCCAGCATTTT.

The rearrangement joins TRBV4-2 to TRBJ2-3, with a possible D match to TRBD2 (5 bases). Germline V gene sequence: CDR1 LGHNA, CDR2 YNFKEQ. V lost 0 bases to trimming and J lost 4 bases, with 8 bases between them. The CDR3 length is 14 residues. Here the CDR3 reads CASSQDRRSDTQYF. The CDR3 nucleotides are TGTGCCAGCAGCCAAGATCGGAGGTCAGATACGCAGTATTTT.

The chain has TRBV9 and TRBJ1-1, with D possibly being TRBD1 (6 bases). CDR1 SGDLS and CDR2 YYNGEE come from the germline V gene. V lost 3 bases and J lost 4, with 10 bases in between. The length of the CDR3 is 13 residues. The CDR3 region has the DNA TGTGCCAGCAGCGCTACAGGGTTCACTGAAGCTTTCTTT. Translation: CASSATGFTEAFF.

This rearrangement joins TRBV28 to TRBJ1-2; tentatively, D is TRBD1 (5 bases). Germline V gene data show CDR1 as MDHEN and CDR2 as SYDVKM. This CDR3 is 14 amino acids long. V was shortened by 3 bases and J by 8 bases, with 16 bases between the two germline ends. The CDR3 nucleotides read TGTGCCAGCAGTTTGGTACAGAGCGGGGGGGGCTACACCTTC. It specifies CASSLVQSGGGYTF.

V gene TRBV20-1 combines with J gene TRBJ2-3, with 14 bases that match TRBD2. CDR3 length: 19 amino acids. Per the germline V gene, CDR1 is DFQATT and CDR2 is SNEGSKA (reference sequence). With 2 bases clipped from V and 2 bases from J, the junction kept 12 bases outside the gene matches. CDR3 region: CSARSGLAGAGFPTDTQYF. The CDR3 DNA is TGCAGTGCTAGATCGGGACTAGCGGGAGCGGGTTTTCCCACAGATACGCAGTATTTT.

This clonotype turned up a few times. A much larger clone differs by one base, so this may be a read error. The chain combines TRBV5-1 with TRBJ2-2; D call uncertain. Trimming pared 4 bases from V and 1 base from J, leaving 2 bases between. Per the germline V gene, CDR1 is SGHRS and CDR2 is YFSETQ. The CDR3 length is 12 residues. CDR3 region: CASSMNTGELFF. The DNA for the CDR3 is TGCGCCAGCAGCATGAACACCGGGGAGCTGTTTTTT.

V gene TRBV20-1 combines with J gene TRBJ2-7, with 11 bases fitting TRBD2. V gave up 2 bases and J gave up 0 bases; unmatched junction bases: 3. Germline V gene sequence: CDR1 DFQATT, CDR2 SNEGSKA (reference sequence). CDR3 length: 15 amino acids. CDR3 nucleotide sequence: TGCAGTGCTAGATCCGGGACTAGCGGCTCCTACGAGCAGTACTTC. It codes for CSARSGTSGSYEQYF.

The CDR3 sequence is CASSLNWWDTGELFF. The CDR3 nucleotides are TGTGCCAGCAGCTTAAACTGGTGGGACACCGGGGAGCTGTTTTTT. V usage is TRBV11-2 and J usage is TRBJ2-2; D is undetermined. Trimming took off 2 bases at V and 3 bases at J, with 10 bases between the two ends. CDR1 and CDR2 (germline): SGHAT, FQNNGV. This CDR3 has 15 residues.